These 22 T cell receptor beta chains share one sample of origin, sequenced in a study of lymphopenia after photon versus proton radiotherapy. Using immunoSEQ multiplex PCR, the repertoire was profiled, and TCRdb retains in-frame clones only, with some absent. This table holds 70,000 or so clones, approximately 90% found once. Sample: peripheral blood, taken from a patient treated with photon-based radiotherapy. These receptors were collected from a woman in her 70s with pancreatic cancer.

J is TRBJ1-6 and V is TRBV6-6; the D is unclear. The CDR3 is 12 amino acids. The V and J ends lost 8 bases and 9 bases respectively, with 11 bases between them. Germline loops: CDR1 MNHNY, CDR2 SVGAGI (reference sequence). CDR3 amino acids: CASGEETSPLHF. The CDR3 DNA follows: TGTGCCAGCGGGGAGGAGACTTCACCCCTCCACTTT.

DNA for the CDR3: TGCGCCAGCAGCCAACCTGACAGGGATCAAGAGACCCAGTACTTC. The encoded protein is CASSQPDRDQETQYF. The rearrangement joins TRBV4-1 to TRBJ2-5, with TRBD1 matching 7 bases. This CDR3 has 15 amino acids. V lost 2 bases to trimming and J lost 2 bases; unmatched junction nucleotides: 5. Germline loops: CDR1 MGHRA, CDR2 YSYEKL.

The chain recombines TRBV2 with TRBJ1-5; 9 positions agree with TRBD1. The germline V gene encodes CDR1 SNHLY and CDR2 FYNNEI. The CDR3 extends over 14 amino acids. The V segment lost 7 bases and the J segment 6 bases; nucleotides outside the gene matches: 7. As DNA, the CDR3 is TGTGCCAGCAAAGGGACAGGGAGGCCTCAGCCCCAGCATTTT. This gives the protein CASKGTGRPQPQHF.

V gene TRBV28 combines with J gene TRBJ1-6; D may be TRBD1 (6 bases). Looked up from germline, CDR1 is MDHEN and CDR2 is SYDVKM. The CDR3 spans 14 residues. Trimming removed 1 base from V and 14 bases from J, with 15 bases in between. The CDR3 protein is CASSLLGGTLALHF. As DNA, the CDR3 is TGTGCCAGCAGTTTATTAGGGGGGACTTTGGCCCTCCACTTT.

The table lists this clone with a count of one. The rearrangement uses TRBV15 and TRBJ1-2; unclear D gene. The V end was cut by 0 bases, the J end by 4 bases, with 3 bases between. The CDR3 contains 12 residues. Germline V gene lookup returns CDR1 LNHNV and CDR2 YYDKDF (reference sequence). CDR3 residues: CATSRDGYGYTF. DNA of the CDR3: TGTGCCACCAGCAGAGACGGCTATGGCTACACCTTC.

This clone has only one observation. The rearrangement links TRBV7-8 to TRBJ1-3; D is unclear. Deletions cut 5 bases from V and 0 bases from J, with 8 bases between. The CDR3 is made up of 14 amino acids. Germline CDR1 SGHVS, CDR2 FQNEAQ. DNA for the CDR3: TGTGCCAGCAGCGCAGCGGTCTCTGGAAACACCATATATTTT. Protein sequence: CASSAAVSGNTIYF.

This chain joins TRBV27 and TRBJ1-5, with a tentative D call TRBD1 (6 bases). This CDR3 spans 15 amino acids. V was clipped by 8 bases and J by 7 bases, with 21 bases between them. In germline, CDR1 is MNHEY, CDR2 SMNVEV (reference sequence). The CDR3 DNA sequence: TGTGCCAGCGGCCCATACGCACAGGGTAGACAGCCCCAGCATTTT. Translating it yields CASGPYAQGRQPQHF.

V usage is TRBV30 and J usage is TRBJ1-1, with 7 bases matching TRBD1. The CDR3 consists of 13 residues. CDR1 is GTSNPN, CDR2 SVGIG, per germline (reference sequence). With V trimmed by 0 bases and J by 4 bases, 2 bases remained unmatched. In DNA form, the CDR3 reads TGTGCCTGGAGTGTTACAGGGGCCACTGAAGCTTTCTTT. Translated, it gives CAWSVTGATEAFF.

The chain joins TRBV18 to TRBJ2-5; 7 bases agree with TRBD1. Per the germline V gene, CDR1 is KGHSH and CDR2 is LQKENI. J gave up 4 bases and V 5 bases, and 1 base lay outside the gene matches. This CDR3 is 12 amino acids long. CDR3: CASSTGVETQYF. The CDR3 nucleotides are TGTGCCAGCTCAACAGGGGTAGAGACCCAGTACTTC.

This clone was found once. The V and J genes are TRBV9 and TRBJ2-1; 9 bases align to TRBD2. J was trimmed by 7 bases and V by 3 bases; bases with no gene match: 8. Per the germline V gene, CDR1 is SGDLS and CDR2 is YYNGEE. The CDR3 spans 15 residues. CDR3 bases: TGTGCCAGCAGCGCCTCTAGCGGGGTCTTTAATGAGCAGTTCTTC. This gives the protein CASSASSGVFNEQFF.

V and J are TRBV7-8 and TRBJ2-5; the D gene is possibly TRBD2 (6 bases). The CDR3 spans 17 residues. In germline, CDR1 is SGHVS, CDR2 FQNEAQ. V lost 3 bases to trimming and J lost 6 bases, with 23 bases between them. The CDR3 DNA reads TGTGCCAGCAGCTTCCTCGGGGGTCGGATCGAGTCCCAGACCCAGTACTTC. Protein sequence: CASSFLGGRIESQTQYF.

The CDR3 bases are TGTGCCAGTAGTATAGGAAGGTCCTATGGCTACACCTTC. As protein: CASSIGRSYGYTF. The chain combines TRBV19 with TRBJ1-2, with D uncertain. The length of the CDR3 is 13 residues. Germline V gene lookup returns CDR1 LNHDA and CDR2 SQIVND (reference sequence). Deletions cut 1 base from V and 4 bases from J, with 7 bases between.

This chain joins TRBV9 and TRBJ2-1; no clear D. V lost 3 bases to trimming and J lost 0 bases, with 13 bases between them. CDR1 and CDR2 from the germline V gene are SGDLS and YYNGEE. This CDR3 contains 16 residues. CDR3 nucleotides: TGTGCCAGCAGCGGTTTTTCAAGGAGCTCCTACAATGAGCAGTTCTTC. Its protein product is CASSGFSRSSYNEQFF.

This chain links TRBV4-1 with TRBJ2-3, with D perhaps TRBD1 (5 bases). Germline loops: CDR1 MGHRA, CDR2 YSYEKL. The germline V and J ends were trimmed by 3 bases and 0 bases, with 10 bases remaining between them. CDR3 length equals 15 residues. The chain's CDR3 is CASSQSTVSTDTQYF. CDR3 nucleotides: TGCGCCAGCAGCCAGTCGACAGTTAGCACAGATACGCAGTATTTT.

The V call is TRBV19, the J call TRBJ2-3; 9 bases fit TRBD2. With 4 bases clipped from V and 5 bases from J, the junction kept 13 bases outside the gene matches. This CDR3 comprises 17 residues. Per germline, CDR1 LNHDA and CDR2 SQIVND (reference sequence). The CDR3 DNA is TGTGCCAGTAGTAGACTGGTTGGTAGCGGGAGAGGAGATACGCAGTATTTT. It translates to CASSRLVGSGRGDTQYF.

The chain has TRBV19 and TRBJ1-2; TRBD1 agrees at 10 bases. Germline loops: CDR1 LNHDA, CDR2 SQIVND (reference sequence). V was clipped by 3 bases and J by 7 bases; unmatched bases: 8. The CDR3 sequence is 15 residues long. The CDR3 here is CASSIPGQGVAGYTF. DNA for the CDR3: TGTGCCAGTAGTATCCCAGGACAGGGGGTGGCTGGCTACACCTTC.

This clone appeared a few times. Here the CDR3 reads CASSSQGAMSNQPQHF. DNA of the CDR3: TGTGCCAGCAGCTCACAGGGGGCGATGAGCAATCAGCCCCAGCATTTT. The chain has TRBV5-5 and TRBJ1-5, with 9 bases that match TRBD1. Germline V gene lookup returns CDR1 SGHKS and CDR2 YYEKEE (reference sequence). Trimming cost V 3 bases and J 1 base; bases outside gene matches: 5. The CDR3 contains 16 residues.

CDR3 in DNA: TGTGCCAGCAGCTTAGTAATTAGCGGGGGAGACGAGCAGTACTTC. It codes for CASSLVISGGDEQYF. The rearrangement uses TRBV7-8 and TRBJ2-7; 9 bases agree with TRBD2. V gave up 1 base and J gave up 5 bases; unmatched junction bases: 6. CDR3 length equals 15 residues. The V gene's germline CDR1 is SGHVS and CDR2 FQNEAQ.

V and J are TRBV9 and TRBJ2-7; unclear D gene. With 0 bases removed from V and 2 bases from J, the gap between germline ends came to 9 bases. Germline V gene lookup returns CDR1 SGDLS and CDR2 YYNGEE. This CDR3 is 14 amino acids long. CDR3 protein: CASSVGGATYEQYF. The CDR3 DNA sequence: TGTGCCAGCAGCGTAGGCGGAGCCACCTACGAGCAGTACTTC.

The chain recombines TRBV11-3 with TRBJ2-1; tentative D call: TRBD1 (6 bases). The CDR3 has 16 residues. Germline CDR1 is SGHNT and CDR2 is YENEEA. V gave up 5 bases and J gave up 0 bases, with 14 bases separating them. The CDR3, as DNA: TGTGCCAGCAGCCCCAGGGGTAGTTTCTCCTACAATGAGCAGTTCTTC. It specifies CASSPRGSFSYNEQFF.

V is TRBV15 and J is TRBJ1-1; 9 bases map to TRBD1. Per the germline V gene, CDR1 is LNHNV and CDR2 is YYDKDF (reference sequence). V lost 0 bases to trimming and J lost 2 bases; unmatched junction nucleotides: 1. The length of the CDR3 is 15 residues. CDR3 sequence (DNA): TGTGCCACCAGCAGAGAGGGACAGGGAAACACTGAAGCTTTCTTT. As protein: CATSREGQGNTEAFF.

The chain has TRBV19 and TRBJ1-2; perhaps TRBD1 as D (5 bases). The CDR3 is made up of 15 amino acids. Germline lookup yields CDR1 LNHDA and CDR2 SQIVND (reference sequence). The chain's CDR3 is CASASGRGNYYGYTF. The DNA for the CDR3 is TGTGCTTCGGCTTCCGGTCGGGGGAATTACTATGGCTACACCTTC.